The 28 T cell receptor beta chains in this list originate from one sample, sequenced in a study of blood T cell repertoires in COVID-19. Generated by immunoSEQ multiplex PCR, the TCRdb table keeps only in-frame clones and is missing some. The sample shows some 180,000 clones, just under 80% of them seen only once. The sample comprised peripheral blood. The receptors were sampled from a woman older than 75 with active or convalescent COVID-19.

The V and J genes are TRBV7-9 and TRBJ2-1, with TRBD2 matching over 8 bases. The germline V gene encodes CDR1 SEHNR and CDR2 FQNEAQ (reference sequence). CDR3 length: 14 amino acids. J gave up 8 bases and V 4 bases, and 7 bases lay outside the gene matches. CDR3 coding DNA: TGTGCCAGCAGCTGGGGCACTAGCGGATATGAGCAGTTCTTC. Its protein is CASSWGTSGYEQFF. The full variable domain, with the rest looked up from reference TRBV7-9 and TRBJ2-1, is DTGVSQNPRHKITKRGQNVTFRCDPISEHNRLYWYRQTLGQGPEFLTYFQNEAQLEKSRLLSDRFSAERPKGSFSTLEIQRTEQGDSAMYLCASSWGTSGYEQFFGPGTRLTVL.

The chain links TRBV2 to TRBJ1-1; perhaps TRBD1 as D (5 bases). The germline V and J ends were trimmed by 3 bases and 1 base, with 15 bases remaining between them. Germline values: CDR1 SNHLY, CDR2 FYNNEI. CDR3 length: 16 residues. CDR3 in amino acids: CASSDPTGLTNTEAFF. The CDR3 nucleotides read TGTGCCAGCAGTGATCCAACAGGTCTCACGAACACTGAAGCTTTCTTT. Filled out from reference TRBV2 and TRBJ1-1, the complete variable domain reads EPEVTQTPSHQVTQMGQEVILRCVPISNHLYFYWYRQILGQKVEFLVSFYNNEISEKSEIFDDQFSVERPDGSNFTLKIRSTKLEDSAMYFCASSDPTGLTNTEAFFGQGTRLTVV.

V and J are TRBV19 and TRBJ1-2; a weak D match, TRBD1 (6 bases). Germline V gives CDR1 LNHDA, CDR2 SQIVND (reference sequence). The CDR3 covers 17 residues. Trimming cost V 3 bases and J 4 bases, with 21 bases left between them. The CDR3 loop reads CASSMDLKQGQIYGYTF. The CDR3 DNA follows: TGTGCCAGTAGTATGGATCTCAAACAGGGCCAGATCTATGGCTACACCTTC.

The genes are TRBV19 and TRBJ1-5; 11 nucleotides match TRBD1. Germline loops: CDR1 LNHDA, CDR2 SQIVND (reference sequence). J lost 5 bases, V lost 6 bases, and 9 bases had no gene match. CDR3 length: 16 amino acids. CDR3 nucleotide sequence: TGTGCCAGTAGACGGACAGGGGGCGCCACTTATCAGCCCCAGCATTTT. Its protein is CASRRTGGATYQPQHF.

V usage is TRBV9 and J usage is TRBJ2-7, with 8 bases fitting TRBD1. Germline values: CDR1 SGDLS, CDR2 YYNGEE. The CDR3 extends over 15 amino acids. V gave up 5 bases and J gave up 2 bases; unmatched junction bases: 9. As DNA, the CDR3 is TGTGCCAGCAGTGGTCCTGGGACAGGTGCCTACGAGCAGTACTTC. Translation: CASSGPGTGAYEQYF.

The count of this clone is one. This chain links TRBV5-1 with TRBJ2-1; D perhaps matches TRBD1 (5 bases). CDR3 size: 17 residues. Germline CDR1 SGHRS, CDR2 YFSETQ. V was trimmed by 1 base and J by 5 bases, leaving 19 bases between them. CDR3 in DNA: TGCGCCAGCAGCTTGTGGGGCGACCCAACGGGCCACAATGAGCAGTTCTTC. This translates into CASSLWGDPTGHNEQFF.

V and J are TRBV3-1 (or the pseudogene TRBV3-2) and TRBJ2-7, with a tentative D call TRBD2 (5 bases). Between the trimmed V and J ends, which lost 4 bases and 12 bases, there was a span of 13 bases. This CDR3 has 11 residues. Germline assignment: CDR1 LGHDT and CDR2 YNNKEL (reference sequence). The CDR3 loop is CASSRELVRYF. The CDR3 DNA is TGTGCCAGCAGCCGGGAGCTGGTTCGGTACTTC.

V gene TRBV19 combines with J gene TRBJ1-2; 11 bases fit TRBD1. Germline V gene sequence: CDR1 LNHDA, CDR2 SQIVND (reference sequence). After removal of 3 bases from V and 4 bases from J, the junction contained 1 base not matched to a gene. There are 14 residues in the CDR3. The chain's CDR3 is CASSIGTGGYGYTF. CDR3 nucleotides: TGTGCCAGTAGTATCGGGACAGGGGGCTATGGCTACACCTTC.

This chain joins TRBV7-2 and TRBJ1-5; D possibly corresponds to TRBD1 (6 bases). CDR3 length equals 17 residues. Germline CDR1 is SGHTA and CDR2 is FQGNSA. V lost 1 base and J 0 bases, leaving 13 bases between the germline ends. CDR3 in amino acids: CASSLGRGGDSNQPQHF. Here the CDR3 DNA reads TGTGCCAGCAGCTTAGGAAGGGGGGGAGATAGCAATCAGCCCCAGCATTTT.

The chain joins TRBV9 to TRBJ1-2; D possibly corresponds to TRBD1 (6 bases). V was trimmed by 1 base and J by 7 bases, leaving 23 bases between them. Germline V gives CDR1 SGDLS, CDR2 YYNGEE. There are 17 residues in the CDR3. This CDR3 reads CASSVTPNGGSRSGYTF. The CDR3 bases are TGTGCCAGCAGCGTAACTCCTAATGGGGGCTCACGCTCTGGCTACACCTTC.

A single count supports this clone. The gene calls are TRBV6-5 and TRBJ1-1; the match to TRBD1 covers 8 bases. This CDR3 spans 15 amino acids. V lost 7 bases and J lost 4; bases outside the gene matches: 11. CDR1 and CDR2 (germline): MNHEY, SVGAGI. The CDR3 sequence: CASINTAGTGTEAFF. In nucleotides, the CDR3 is TGTGCCAGCATCAATACAGCCGGGACAGGCACTGAAGCTTTCTTT.

The chain is built from TRBV5-6 and TRBJ2-3, with a weak D call TRBD1 (6 bases). CDR3 length equals 15 residues. Germline V gives CDR1 SGHDT, CDR2 YYEEEE. Trimming stripped 3 bases from V and 0 bases from J, with 11 bases between. The CDR3 sequence is CASSWDTASTDTQYF. The CDR3 DNA reads as TGTGCCAGCAGCTGGGACACGGCTAGCACAGATACGCAGTATTTT.

The V call is TRBV27, the J call TRBJ2-5; 7 bases align to TRBD1. CDR1 MNHEY and CDR2 SMNVEV come from the germline V gene (reference sequence). The CDR3 is 17 amino acids. V lost 2 bases and J lost 1; bases outside the gene matches: 10. The CDR3 here is CASSLERDSNFQETQYF. The CDR3 nucleotides read TGTGCCAGCAGTTTAGAAAGGGACAGCAACTTCCAAGAGACCCAGTACTTC.

V usage is TRBV2 and J usage is TRBJ1-2, with D tentatively TRBD1 (5 bases). Germline lookup yields CDR1 SNHLY and CDR2 FYNNEI. V lost 1 base to trimming and J lost 5 bases, with 5 bases between them. There are 12 residues in the CDR3. DNA of the CDR3: TGTGCCAGCAGTGAAGAGGGGTATGGCTACACCTTC. It is translated as CASSEEGYGYTF. The full variable domain, with the rest looked up from reference TRBV2 and TRBJ1-2, is EPEVTQTPSHQVTQMGQEVILRCVPISNHLYFYWYRQILGQKVEFLVSFYNNEISEKSEIFDDQFSVERPDGSNFTLKIRSTKLEDSAMYFCASSEEGYGYTFGSGTRLTVV.

The V call is TRBV30, the J call TRBJ2-7, with unresolved D. V shed 4 bases and J shed 1 base, with 8 bases lying between them. The CDR3 runs 12 residues. Germline loops: CDR1 GTSNPN, CDR2 SVGIG (reference sequence). The chain's CDR3 is CAWTSTSYEQYF. The CDR3 DNA follows: TGTGCCTGGACTTCGACATCCTACGAGCAGTACTTC.

J is TRBJ2-5 and V is TRBV12-3 or TRBV12-4; D ambiguous. V gave up 4 bases and J gave up 5 bases, with 8 bases separating them. The CDR3 sequence is 12 residues long. CDR3 coding DNA: TGTGCCAGCAGTTCTACTCCGGAGACCCAGTACTTC. It translates to CASSSTPETQYF.

The chain couples TRBV9 to TRBJ2-3, with D possibly being TRBD2 (6 bases). Trimming removed 4 bases from V and 9 bases from J, with 21 bases in between. Looked up from germline, CDR1 is SGDLS and CDR2 is YYNGEE. There are 15 residues in the CDR3. CDR3 nucleotides: TGTGCCAGCAGCACCTCATCGGGACTCGCGGGGACGCAGTATTTT. Protein: CASSTSSGLAGTQYF. The full variable domain, in which reference TRBV9 and TRBJ2-3 provide the parts outside the CDR3, is DSGVTQTPKHLITATGQRVTLRCSPRSGDLSVYWYQQSLDQGLQFLIQYYNGEERAKGNILERFSAQQFPDLHSELNLSSLELGDSALYFCASSTSSGLAGTQYFGPGTRLTVL.

The CDR3 spells CASSEDRGKQYF. The CDR3 DNA follows: TGCGCCAGCAGTGAGGACCGAGGTAAGCAGTACTTC. The V gene is TRBV10-1, the J gene TRBJ2-7; D unresolved. CDR3 length: 12 residues. Trimming pared 2 bases from V and 8 bases from J, leaving 10 bases between. Germline lookup yields CDR1 WNHNN and CDR2 SYGVQD (reference sequence).

CDR3 coding DNA: TGTGCCACGTCGGGCGGGAGAACTAATGAAAAACTGTTTTTT. Translated: CATSGGRTNEKLFF. The rearrangement uses TRBV6-5 and TRBJ1-4; D unclear. V lost 10 bases, J lost 1 base, and 13 bases lay in between. CDR1 is MNHEY, CDR2 SVGAGI, per germline. The CDR3 extends over 14 amino acids.

This chain joins TRBV7-9 and TRBJ2-1; 7 nucleotides agree with TRBD2. Trimming at V came to 2 bases and at J to 4 bases, leaving 8 bases not matched to a gene. This CDR3 has 16 residues. Germline values: CDR1 SEHNR, CDR2 FQNEAQ (reference sequence). The CDR3: CASSLPFGRGYNEQFF. DNA for the CDR3: TGTGCCAGCAGCTTACCGTTTGGGAGGGGTTACAATGAGCAGTTCTTC. The full variable domain, completed using reference TRBV7-9 and TRBJ2-1, is DTGVSQNPRHKITKRGQNVTFRCDPISEHNRLYWYRQTLGQGPEFLTYFQNEAQLEKSRLLSDRFSAERPKGSFSTLEIQRTEQGDSAMYLCASSLPFGRGYNEQFFGPGTRLTVL.

V gene TRBV9 combines with J gene TRBJ1-3, with no clear D. Germline CDR1 is SGDLS and CDR2 is YYNGEE. CDR3 length: 15 amino acids. V lost 3 bases and J lost 2, with 12 bases in between. CDR3 nucleotides: TGTGCCAGCAGCGCGTCGGGTCAAACTGGAAACACCATATATTTT. This encodes CASSASGQTGNTIYF.

V gene TRBV18 combines with J gene TRBJ2-7; 9 bases agree with TRBD2. V was clipped by 2 bases and J by 3 bases; unmatched bases: 2. The CDR3 covers 14 residues. Germline V gives CDR1 KGHSH, CDR2 LQKENI. CDR3: CASSPSTSGYEQYF. CDR3 bases: TGTGCCAGCTCACCATCGACTAGCGGCTACGAGCAGTACTTC.

The CDR3 loop reads CASSQGVPGGTYEQYF. In nucleotides, the CDR3 is TGTGCCAGCAGCCAAGGAGTACCAGGGGGCACCTACGAGCAGTACTTC. The rearrangement joins TRBV3-1 (or the pseudogene TRBV3-2) to TRBJ2-7; 8 bases map to TRBD1. This CDR3 comprises 16 residues. Per germline, CDR1 LGHDT and CDR2 YNNKEL (reference sequence). The ends lost 1 base at V and 2 bases at J; junction bases unmatched: 7.

The chain couples TRBV4-1 to TRBJ2-3; a weak D match, TRBD2 (6 bases). The CDR3 is 17 residues long. V was trimmed by 0 bases and J by 0 bases, leaving 13 bases between them. Germline CDR1 MGHRA, CDR2 YSYEKL. For the CDR3, the DNA is TGCGCCAGCAGCCAAGAAGGAGGGGCATGGAGCACAGATACGCAGTATTTT. Amino acids: CASSQEGGAWSTDTQYF.

The chain links TRBV2 to TRBJ2-7, with 7 bases matching TRBD2. The junction had 9 bases not matched to a gene; V was cut back by 6 bases and J by 1 base. The CDR3 has 15 amino acids. Per the germline V gene, CDR1 is SNHLY and CDR2 is FYNNEI. The CDR3 protein is CASRAEAGRSYEQYF. CDR3 in DNA: TGTGCCAGCAGGGCAGAAGCGGGGCGGTCCTACGAGCAGTACTTC.

The rearrangement joins TRBV12-5 to TRBJ2-5, with D perhaps TRBD1 (5 bases). The V gene lost 1 base and the J gene lost 5 bases, with 11 bases spanning the gap. The CDR3 is made up of 14 amino acids. CDR1 and CDR2 from the germline V gene are LGHNT and FRNRAP. The CDR3 coding sequence is TGTGCTAGTGGTTTGGCGTCACAGGCGGAGACCCAGTACTTC. This codes for CASGLASQAETQYF.

The chain combines TRBV28 with TRBJ2-7; D possibly corresponds to TRBD1 (6 bases). Germline V gene sequence: CDR1 MDHEN, CDR2 SYDVKM. The CDR3 loop spans 15 amino acids. With 2 bases removed from V and 0 bases from J, the gap between germline ends came to 11 bases. CDR3 amino acids: CASSLGGQHSYEQYF. The CDR3 bases are TGTGCCAGCAGTTTAGGCGGACAGCACTCCTACGAGCAGTACTTC.

V is TRBV28 and J is TRBJ2-7, with TRBD2 matching over 12 bases. With 4 bases clipped from V and 4 bases from J, the junction kept 5 bases outside the gene matches. The CDR3 spans 15 residues. Germline lookup yields CDR1 MDHEN and CDR2 SYDVKM. The CDR3: CASSSLLAGGYEQYF. The CDR3, as DNA: TGTGCCAGCAGTTCACTACTAGCGGGGGGATACGAGCAGTACTTC. The complete variable domain, with remaining parts taken from reference TRBV28 and TRBJ2-7, reads DVKVTQSSRYLVKRTGEKVFLECVQDMDHENMFWYRQDPGLGLRLIYFSYDVKMKEKGDIPEGYSVSREKKERFSLILESASTNQTSMYLCASSSLLAGGYEQYFGPGTRLTVT.